This is a list of T cell receptor beta chains from one sample in a study of T cell responses to AZD1222 COVID-19 vaccine. The table came from immunoSEQ multiplex PCR; TCRdb's copy has only in-frame clones and leaves some out. The data hold 150,000 to 200,000 clones, with over 90% observed a single time. The sample was peripheral blood, taken on day 0 of AZD1222 vaccination. These receptor sequences come from an adult in good health. The CDR3 runs from the conserved cysteine through the conserved F or W. The D gene is left open where the match is weak. Size is stated for part of the rows, as once, few or many counts, or as a class when the clone is expanded.

TRBJ2-7 TRBV11-2 . . TGTGCCAGCGGAGCGGGTTCGTCCTACGAGCAGTACTTC CASGAGSSYEQYF
TRBJ1-1 TRBV12-5 . TRBD1 TGTGCTAGTGGTTTCGGGGACAGGACGAACACTGAAGCTTTCTTT CASGFGDRTNTEAFF
TRBJ1-3 TRBV3-1/TRBV3-2 . . TGTGCCAGCAGCCAAGATCCCATTAACTCCCTCTGGAAGCTCACCATATATTTT CASSQDPINSLWKLTIYF
TRBJ2-1 TRBV5-4 . . TGTGCCAGCAGCTTGGAGTGGACACGTAATGAGCAGTTCTTC CASSLEWTRNEQFF
TRBJ1-1 TRBV6-4 . . TGTGCCAGCAGAGGGGACACTGAAGCTTTCTTT CASRGDTEAFF
TRBJ1-2 TRBV28 . TRBD1 TGTGCCAGCAGTTTAGCAGGGGGCATAAATGGCTACACCTTC CASSLAGGINGYTF
TRBJ1-1 TRBV5-4 once . TGTGCCAGCAGCTACACGGGGAAGAACACTGAAGCTTTCTTT CASSYTGKNTEAFF
TRBJ1-4 TRBV7-9 . . TGTGCCAGCAGCGGGACACAACGGACTAATGAAAAACTGTTTTTT CASSGTQRTNEKLFF
TRBJ1-4 TRBV3-1/TRBV3-2 . TRBD1 TGTGCCAGCAGCCTTCCGACAGGGGCTAATGAAAAACTGTTTTTT CASSLPTGANEKLFF
TRBJ2-7 TRBV11-1 . . TGTGCCAGCAGCTCGGGACTCGCCCGTAGTGTTGGGCAGTACTTC CASSSGLARSVGQYF
TRBJ1-1 TRBV27 . TRBD1 TGTGCCAGCAGTGCGGGGGGAGGGGGCCTTCACCTTGAAGCTTTCTTT CASSAGGGGLHLEAFF
TRBJ1-1 TRBV28 . . TGTGCCAGCAGTTTTCGACAGATCGAAGCTTTCTTT CASSFRQIEAFF
TRBJ1-2 TRBV18 once . TGTGCCAGCTCACCACAGGAGGGTCCTGGCTACACCTTC CASSPQEGPGYTF
TRBJ1-2 TRBV7-9 . . TGTGCCAGCAGCCCCGTTGAACTTTATGGCTACACCTTC CASSPVELYGYTF
TRBJ1-1 TRBV7-9 . TRBD1 TGTGCCAGCAGCTTAGAACAGGGGGGGAACACTGAAGCTTTCTTT CASSLEQGGNTEAFF
TRBJ1-2 TRBV10-3 . . TGTGCCATCAGGAGGGAGAATAACTATGGCTACACCTTC CAIRRENNYGYTF
TRBJ2-7 TRBV13 . TRBD1 TGTGCCAGCAGCGAGGGACAGGGATACTACGAGCAGTACTTC CASSEGQGYYEQYF
TRBJ1-6 TRBV27 . . TGTGCCAGCAGTTTTGCACAGATTAATTCACCCCTCCACTTT CASSFAQINSPLHF
TRBJ1-2 TRBV19 . . TGTGCCAGTAGTATAGAAACTCCGGGCAATGGCTACACCTTC CASSIETPGNGYTF
TRBJ1-5 TRBV27 . . TGTGCCAGCAGTTTACGATTCGCGAATCAGCCCCAGCATTTT CASSLRFANQPQHF
TRBJ2-7 TRBV7-6 . . TGTGCCAGCAGCCGCTCCACTCGACCGGGGCGAACCTACGAGCAGTACTTC CASSRSTRPGRTYEQYF
TRBJ2-7 TRBV6-5 . . TGTGCCAGTGCGCAGTTCTACGAGCAGTACTTC CASAQFYEQYF
TRBJ1-1 TRBV5-8 . . TGTGCCAGCAGTTGGGGTGGGTTTTTGAACACTGAAGCTTTCTTT CASSWGGFLNTEAFF
TRBJ1-2 TRBV29-1 . . TGCAGCTTAGGCACTCCCGAAGATGGCTACACCTTC CSLGTPEDGYTF
TRBJ1-5 TRBV2 . . TGTGCCACGAGACGGACGGAGAATAGCAATCAGCCCCAGCATTTT CATRRTENSNQPQHF
TRBJ1-5 TRBV19 . . TGTGCCAGTAGTATGCCAGGGGACCTAGGTCAGCCCCAGCATTTT CASSMPGDLGQPQHF
TRBJ1-4 TRBV6-5 few . TGTGCCAGCAGCCGGGCGGATGAGAATGAAAAACTGTTTTTT CASSRADENEKLFF
TRBJ2-7 TRBV5-8 . . TGTGCCAGCAGCTACCCCACGGGGGGCCACGAGCAGTACTTC CASSYPTGGHEQYF
TRBJ1-2 TRBV5-5 . . TGTGCCAGCTTGGCAGGGCCCACCTATGGCTACACCTTC CASLAGPTYGYTF
TRBJ1-1 TRBV5-5 . . TGTGCCAGCAGCTTGGCAAGGGGGGCGTTTGGAGTCACTGAAGCTTTCTTT CASSLARGAFGVTEAFF
TRBJ1-1 TRBV7-9 . TRBD1 TGTGCCAGCATTAAGGGGGCGACTGAAGCTTTCTTT CASIKGATEAFF
TRBJ1-2 TRBV19 . . TGTGCCAGCCAGACCGCGACCCTAGTGGAGGGCTACACCTTC CASQTATLVEGYTF
TRBJ2-7 TRBV28 . . TGTGCCAGCAGTTTAGGCGTCTACGAGCAGTACTTC CASSLGVYEQYF
TRBJ2-2 TRBV20-1 . TRBD2 TGCAGTGCTAGTACTACAACGGGAGGGTACACCGGGGAGCTGTTTTTT CSASTTTGGYTGELFF
TRBJ2-7 TRBV24-1 . TRBD2 TGTGCCACCAGTGACTCCCGGACTAGCGGGACCTACGAGCAGTACTTC CATSDSRTSGTYEQYF
TRBJ1-6 TRBV2 . TRBD1 TGTGCCAGCAGTCACAGGTCGGGACAGGGCCGAAATTCACCCCTCCACTTT CASSHRSGQGRNSPLHF
TRBJ2-1 TRBV6-4 . TRBD1 TGTGCCAGCGCCGCGACAGGGAACGCCTACAATGAGCAGTTCTTC CASAATGNAYNEQFF
TRBJ2-1 TRBV19 . TRBD2 TGTGCCAGTAGTATCGTCACTAGCGGGTACAATGAGCAGTTCTTC CASSIVTSGYNEQFF
TRBJ1-4 TRBV15 . . TGTGCCACCAGCGGGGACAAGTCGGGTGAAAAACTGTTTTTT CATSGDKSGEKLFF
TRBJ2-7 TRBV29-1 . . TGCAGCGTTGAAGGAGGGCCGAGGGGCGAGCAGTACTTC CSVEGGPRGEQYF
TRBJ1-1 TRBV5-5 once . TGTGCCAGCAGTTCCAGGGATGTTGAAGCTTTCTTT CASSSRDVEAFF
TRBJ1-3 TRBV4-1 few . TGCGCCAGCAGCCGAGCGGGACTTACACTTTCTGGAAACACCATATATTTT CASSRAGLTLSGNTIYF
TRBJ1-4 TRBV27 . . TGTGCCAGCAGTTTAACCGAATATAATGAAAAACTGTTTTTT CASSLTEYNEKLFF
TRBJ2-5 TRBV7-9 . . TGTGCCAGCAGCCATCCGGTGGTAGAGACCCAGTACTTC CASSHPVVETQYF
TRBJ1-3 TRBV30 . . TGTGCCTGGATCCACAGGACACCTGGAAACACCATATATTTT CAWIHRTPGNTIYF
TRBJ2-7 TRBV12-5 . . TGTGCTAGTGGTTTGATCCTGGGGACCATCGGGTCAGAAGGGCCTGTTTCCTACGAGCAGTACTTC CASGLILGTIGSEGPVSYEQYF
TRBJ1-6 TRBV9 . TRBD1 TGTGCCAGCAGCGGGGGGACAGACACAGCTTATAATTCACCCCTCCACTTT CASSGGTDTAYNSPLHF
TRBJ1-6 TRBV7-9 once . TGTGCCAGCAGCTATTTAGACAGAGGTTCACCCCTCCACTTT CASSYLDRGSPLHF
TRBJ1-2 TRBV7-2 . . TGTGCCAGCAGCTTAGCAGGGTATGGCTACACCTTC CASSLAGYGYTF
TRBJ1-2 TRBV6-5 . . TGTGCCAGCACCCCTTACCGGGGGACTAACTATGGCTACACCTTC CASTPYRGTNYGYTF
TRBJ1-1 TRBV19 . . TGTGCCAGTAGTATTTGGGGGGGGAACACTGAAGCTTTCTTT CASSIWGGNTEAFF
TRBJ1-2 TRBV18 once . TGTGCCAGCTCACCCCTAGGGGCGGCGCTGCGGGGGGATGGCTACACCTTC CASSPLGAALRGDGYTF
TRBJ1-1 TRBV3-1/TRBV3-2 once . TGTGCCAGCAGCCAGATAGGCCGCGGGAACACTGAAGCTTTCTTT CASSQIGRGNTEAFF
TRBJ2-1 TRBV2 . . TGTGCCAGCAGGGACTACCGCAATGAGCAGTTCTTC CASRDYRNEQFF